This TCR beta chain was identified in a study of post-analysis software for immune sequencing data. Overall study results and limits: TRBV5-6, TRBV5-1 and TRBV20-1 were among a handful of TRBV segments more frequent in patients than controls.

Unique molecular identifiers featured in each of the TCR beta cDNA libraries. TCRdb called the PCR reads again in MiXCR, with one record for every CDR3 protein. The sample holds 650,000 to 850,000 distinct CDR3 sequences, more than 45% seen once. CDR3 length equals 17 residues. Between the trimmed V and J ends, which lost 0 bases and 4 bases, there was a span of 13 bases. Germline V gives CDR1 LGHNA, CDR2 YNFKEQ. This clonotype was counted only a few times. The antigen remains unidentified. The clonotype comes from a girl aged 10 to 17 with multiple sclerosis. Sample: blood. The chain uses TRBV4-2 and TRBJ1-6, with a possible D match to TRBD1 (5 bases). The CDR3, as DNA: TGTGCCAGCAGCCAAGATGAAAGAGGGGCGTATAATTCACCCCTCCACTTT. This translates into CASSQDERGAYNSPLHF.